The 2 T cell receptor beta chains below come from one sample, sequenced in a study of shared clonotypes between healthy human individuals. Only in-frame clones appear in the TCRdb table, and some are missing; sequencing was by immunoSEQ multiplex PCR. This sample carries roughly 2.5 million clones, 90% to 95% of them seen once, and the ten largest clones take around 0.14%. The specimen was naive CD4+ T cells sorted from blood. The subset denotes: CD45RA+ positively selected. The receptor set was obtained from a young man in good health.

In its sample, this clone was seen once. This chain joins TRBV5-1 and TRBJ1-4, with D perhaps matching TRBD1 (5 bases). CDR1 and CDR2 (germline): SGHRS, YFSETQ. This CDR3 comprises 17 residues. V was clipped by 4 bases and J by 1 base, with 17 bases between them. CDR3 sequence reads: CASSQREEGQTNEKLFF. The CDR3 DNA sequence: TGCGCCAGCAGCCAACGGGAAGAAGGACAAACTAATGAAAAACTGTTTTTT.

The V call is TRBV25-1, the J call TRBJ2-1; D remains ambiguous. CDR1 and CDR2 (germline): MGHDK, SYGVNS. There are 16 residues in the CDR3. The V gene lost 3 bases and the J gene lost 0 bases, with 12 bases spanning the gap. CDR3 region: CASSESTLSSYNEQFF. The DNA of the CDR3 is TGTGCCAGCAGTGAGTCGACCCTCAGCTCCTACAATGAGCAGTTCTTC.